Here is one T cell receptor beta chain with its context. V was clipped by 8 bases and J by 6 bases; unmatched bases: 6. Per germline, CDR1 MNHNY and CDR2 SVGAGI (reference sequence). The CDR3 has 14 residues. This entry belongs to a study of blood T cell repertoires in COVID-19. Overall study context: The study drew acute and convalescent COVID-19 samples from the United States, Italy and Spain. Sources were T cells, B-cell-depleted T cells, or PBMCs; the material itself was cDNA or gDNA.

In the authors' methods: Estimation of nucleated cell counts relied on the amplification of reference gene primers. Produced via immunoSEQ multiplex PCR; TCRdb's table is partial and in-frame only. The D gene and trimming were derived from the DNA, and the V and J assignments and clone size from that table. The data hold under 250,000 clones, with roughly 80% observed a single time. Material: peripheral blood. The rearrangement uses TRBV6-6 and TRBJ2-2; 10 nucleotides align to TRBD1. This receptor was taken from an elderly man with acute or convalescent COVID-19. CDR3 sequence reads: CASSRGQGAGELFF. The CDR3 DNA reads as TGTGCCAGCTCCCGAGGACAGGGGGCCGGGGAGCTGTTTTTT.